These 22 T cell receptor beta chains were all obtained from the same sample, sequenced in a study of T cells in Graves' hyperthyroidism and ophthalmopathy. TCR beta CDR3 region amplification was performed from RNA transcripts. Using the HTBI primer set, a first-round RT-PCR was run on the TCR CDR3. TCRdb re-called the multiplex PCR reads through MiXCR, storing one row per CDR3 protein. The table shows some 570,000 distinct CDR3 sequences, with under 20% occurring only once. Sequencing was carried out using blood. The origin of the receptors is a woman in her late teens or twenties with Graves' ophthalmopathy.

The rearrangement uses TRBV2 and TRBJ2-5, with D uncertain. V lost 2 bases, J lost 2 bases, and 9 bases lay in between. This CDR3 has 14 residues. The germline V gene encodes CDR1 SNHLY and CDR2 FYNNEI. The CDR3 nucleotides are TGTGCCAGCAGTGAATCTTCCAGACAAGAGACCCAGTACTTC. It specifies CASSESSRQETQYF. Filled out from reference TRBV2 and TRBJ2-5, the complete variable domain reads EPEVTQTPSHQVTQMGQEVILRCVPISNHLYFYWYRQILGQKVEFLVSFYNNEISEKSEIFDDQFSVERPDGSNFTLKIRSTKLEDSAMYFCASSESSRQETQYFGPGTRLLVL.

This clonotype was seen ten or more times. This chain joins TRBV27 and TRBJ2-1; a possible D gene is TRBD2 (6 bases). Germline loops: CDR1 MNHEY, CDR2 SMNVEV (reference sequence). CDR3 size: 16 residues. The V and J ends lost 4 bases and 0 bases respectively, with 13 bases between them. The CDR3 reads CASSSPSGFSYNEQFF. CDR3 nucleotide sequence: TGTGCCAGCAGTTCCCCCAGCGGGTTCTCCTACAATGAGCAGTTCTTC.

Many counts were recorded for this clonotype. The chain links TRBV3-1 to TRBJ1-5, with no clear D. CDR1 LGHDT and CDR2 YNNKEL come from the germline V gene (reference sequence). V lost 1 base, J lost 4 bases, and 8 bases lay in between. The CDR3 contains 14 residues. CDR3 sequence (DNA): TGTGCCAGCAGCCAAGCAACGGGGAATCAGCCCCAGCATTTT. Amino acid sequence: CASSQATGNQPQHF.

To note about this clonotype: A read error is possible here, since a much larger clone lies one base away. The chain's CDR3 is CASSQDPQQTNTKAFF. DNA for the CDR3: TGCGCCAGCAGCCAAGACCCACAGCAGACGAACACTAAAGCTTTCTTT. The chain combines TRBV4-1 with TRBJ1-1; D call uncertain. CDR3 size: 16 residues. Germline CDR1 reads MGHRA; CDR2 reads YSYEKL.

This rearrangement joins TRBV27 to TRBJ2-2; D possibly corresponds to TRBD2 (5 bases). Looked up from germline, CDR1 is MNHEY and CDR2 is SMNVEV (reference sequence). Trimming cost V 7 bases and J 3 bases, with 24 bases left between them. The CDR3 runs 18 residues. The CDR3 sequence is CASKLRWAGYQDTGELFF. CDR3 DNA sequence: TGTGCCAGCAAGTTGAGGTGGGCGGGCTACCAGGACACCGGGGAGCTGTTTTTT.

The chain couples TRBV2 to TRBJ2-7, with TRBD1 matching over 11 bases. The ends lost 7 bases at V and 6 bases at J; junction bases unmatched: 5. The CDR3 is 13 residues long. The germline gives CDR1 SNHLY, CDR2 FYNNEI. The CDR3 sequence is CASIGTGGFEQYF. The CDR3 bases are TGTGCCAGCATTGGGACAGGGGGGTTCGAGCAGTACTTC.

V gene TRBV6-2 or TRBV6-3 combines with J gene TRBJ1-5; perhaps TRBD1 as D (5 bases). The CDR3 covers 14 residues. Trimming left V 10 bases short and J 5 bases short, with 18 bases between. Germline values: CDR1 MNHEY, CDR2 SVGEGT. CDR3: CATGGVQGDQPQHF. The CDR3 bases are TGTGCCACCGGGGGGGTCCAGGGAGATCAGCCCCAGCATTTT.

The chain is built from TRBV7-9 and TRBJ1-6; possible D gene TRBD1, 5 bases. Per germline, CDR1 SEHNR and CDR2 FQNEAQ (reference sequence). Between the trimmed V and J ends, which lost 4 bases and 8 bases, there was a span of 12 bases. The CDR3 extends over 14 amino acids. The CDR3 reads CASSSGEPHSPLHF. The CDR3 bases are TGTGCCAGCAGCTCGGGGGAACCTCATTCACCCCTCCACTTT. The full variable domain, its missing parts supplied by reference TRBV7-9 and TRBJ1-6, is DTGVSQNPRHKITKRGQNVTFRCDPISEHNRLYWYRQTLGQGPEFLTYFQNEAQLEKSRLLSDRFSAERPKGSFSTLEIQRTEQGDSAMYLCASSSGEPHSPLHFGNGTRLTVT.

This clonotype was counted many times. The V and J genes are TRBV28 and TRBJ2-7; 7 nucleotides line up with TRBD2. This CDR3 has 17 residues. The V and J ends lost 8 bases and 7 bases, in that order; junction bases with no gene match: 23. Germline V gene lookup returns CDR1 MDHEN and CDR2 SYDVKM. The CDR3 DNA is TGTGCCAGCGATCCCTTACGGGGGGTCTGGCCAGGTGGTGAGCAGTACTTC. It is translated as CASDPLRGVWPGGEQYF.

At least ten counts were recorded for this clonotype. This chain joins TRBV28 and TRBJ2-2, with 8 bases aligning to TRBD1. CDR3 length equals 14 residues. The germline gives CDR1 MDHEN, CDR2 SYDVKM. V lost 10 bases and J lost 4; bases outside the gene matches: 8. Here the CDR3 reads CATIRDRGTGELFF. DNA of the CDR3: TGTGCCACCATTCGAGACAGGGGCACCGGGGAGCTGTTTTTT.

The chain combines TRBV7-9 with TRBJ2-7, with D perhaps TRBD1 (6 bases). The CDR3 is 15 amino acids. The V gene's germline CDR1 is SEHNR and CDR2 FQNEAQ (reference sequence). V lost 4 bases to trimming and J lost 3 bases, with 16 bases between them. The CDR3 spells CASSSQGTQYYEQYF. In DNA, the CDR3 is TGTGCCAGCAGCTCCCAAGGGACACAATACTACGAGCAGTACTTC.

In its sample, this clonotype was seen many times. The rearrangement links TRBV5-1 to TRBJ2-3, with D possibly TRBD2 on 6 matching bases. The CDR3 has 14 residues. V was clipped by 5 bases and J by 0 bases, with 10 bases between them. Germline values: CDR1 SGHRS, CDR2 YFSETQ. The CDR3 is CASRSSGSTDTQYF. CDR3 bases: TGCGCCAGCAGGAGTAGCGGAAGCACAGATACGCAGTATTTT.

Points on this clonotype: The CDR3 does not close with the conserved phenylalanine or tryptophan, likely indicating a read error. The chain recombines TRBV10-3 with TRBJ1-2; D is unresolved. The V gene's germline CDR1 is ENHRY and CDR2 SYGVKD. The CDR3 has 11 residues. V shed 4 bases and J shed 2 bases, with 2 bases lying between them. In nucleotides, the CDR3 is TGTGCCATCAGTGTGAACTATGGCTACACCTCC. This translates into CAISVNYGYTS.

This clonotype was seen ten or more times. V usage is TRBV11-2 and J usage is TRBJ2-5, with TRBD2 matching over 9 bases. The CDR3 extends over 16 amino acids. Germline CDR1 and CDR2: SGHAT and FQNNGV. Trimming took 3 bases from V and 1 from J; bases not matched to a gene: 6. CDR3 sequence reads: CASSFQLAGFQETQYF. CDR3 in DNA: TGTGCCAGCAGCTTTCAGCTAGCGGGGTTCCAAGAGACCCAGTACTTC.

This clonotype occurred many times. V is TRBV5-1 and J is TRBJ1-2; D is possibly TRBD1 (5 bases). Per the germline V gene, CDR1 is SGHRS and CDR2 is YFSETQ. Trimming stripped 2 bases from V and 8 bases from J, with 10 bases between. The CDR3 contains 12 residues. The CDR3 nucleotides are TGCGCCAGCAGCTTTGACAGTCCAGGCTACACCTTC. Its protein product is CASSFDSPGYTF.

The V call is TRBV30, the J call TRBJ1-5; D remains ambiguous. This CDR3 has 14 residues. V lost 0 bases, J lost 1 base, and 7 bases lay in between. From germline, CDR1 is GTSNPN and CDR2 SVGIG (reference sequence). The DNA for the CDR3 is TGTGCCTGGAGTGTACAGTCGAGCAATCAGCCCCAGCATTTT. Translating it yields CAWSVQSSNQPQHF.

This clonotype was observed many times. The rearrangement links TRBV27 to TRBJ2-1; TRBD2 matches at 12 bases. V lost 3 bases and J lost 9; bases outside the gene matches: 9. The CDR3 loop spans 16 amino acids. Germline V gene data show CDR1 as MNHEY and CDR2 as SMNVEV (reference sequence). The CDR3 loop is CASSFSSGGARIEQFF. CDR3 DNA: TGTGCCAGCAGTTTCTCTAGCGGGGGGGCTAGGATTGAGCAGTTCTTC.

This clonotype was picked up many times. The gene calls are TRBV30 and TRBJ2-1; 12 nucleotides align to TRBD2. The CDR3 runs to 15 residues. V lost 2 bases to trimming and J lost 8 bases; unmatched junction nucleotides: 7. In germline, CDR1 is GTSNPN, CDR2 SVGIG (reference sequence). The DNA of the CDR3 is TGTGCCTGGAGTTTGGGTTCTAGCGGGAGGGATGAGCAGTTCTTC. Residues: CAWSLGSSGRDEQFF.

This clonotype was counted only a few times. CDR3 nucleotides: TGCAGTGCTGGGGGGGGGGTGTACAATGAGCAGTTCTTC. It codes for CSAGGGVYNEQFF. The chain recombines TRBV20-1 with TRBJ2-1; 7 bases agree with TRBD2. V trimming: 5 bases; J trimming: 4 bases; junction bases outside the gene matches: 5. The CDR3 length is 13 residues. Germline CDR1 is DFQATT and CDR2 is SNEGSKA (reference sequence).

This clonotype appeared many times. The V gene is TRBV5-1, the J gene TRBJ2-3; no reliable D call. The CDR3 extends over 15 amino acids. Looked up from germline, CDR1 is SGHRS and CDR2 is YFSETQ. The ends were cut back, 3 bases at V and 5 bases at J, with 16 bases in the middle. Here the CDR3 DNA reads TGCGCCAGCAGCTCGATATCCACGTACGGAGATACGCAGTATTTT. It encodes CASSSISTYGDTQYF.

V gene TRBV20-1 combines with J gene TRBJ2-1; 11 bases are shared with TRBD2. V lost 6 bases, J lost 3 bases, and 1 base stayed unmatched. CDR3 length: 13 amino acids. The germline CDR1 and CDR2 sequences are DFQATT and SNEGSKA (reference sequence). The CDR3 loop reads CSAGLAVYNEQFF. In DNA, the CDR3 is TGCAGTGCGGGACTAGCGGTCTACAATGAGCAGTTCTTC.

This clonotype has only a few counts. The chain couples TRBV4-1 to TRBJ2-7; 12 nucleotides line up with TRBD1. The CDR3 length is 15 residues. From germline, CDR1 is MGHRA and CDR2 YSYEKL. Losses at the gene ends were 6 bases for V and 6 bases for J; bases not matched to a gene: 9. The CDR3 DNA sequence: TGCGCCAGCAGTCCTACCGGGACAGGGGGCTTCGAGCAGTACTTC. Translating it yields CASSPTGTGGFEQYF.